These 32 T cell receptor beta chains came from one sample sequenced in a study of blood T cells in healthy people across ages. Primed by a sample-barcoded 5' primer and a J-beta primer mix, a second PCR proceeded for about 6 to 11 cycles. Each CDR3 protein gets one entry after TCRdb re-called the 5' RACE reads with MiXCR. The sample yields some 1.8 million distinct CDR3 sequences, 30% to 40% seen once. Sequenced input: blood. The origin of the receptors is a human donor in good health.

The chain couples TRBV3-1 to TRBJ2-7, with a possible D match to TRBD2 (6 bases). The germline V and J ends were trimmed by 1 base and 0 bases, with 10 bases remaining between them. This CDR3 region has 15 residues. From germline, CDR1 is LGHDT and CDR2 YNNKEL (reference sequence). The CDR3 region has the DNA TGTGCCAGCAGCCAAGCGGGGGAGAGCTCCTACGAGCAGTACTTC. It yields the protein CASSQAGESSYEQYF.

This rearrangement joins TRBV4-3 to TRBJ2-7; D perhaps matches TRBD1 (6 bases). This CDR3 is built from 18 residues. V was clipped by 1 base and J by 2 bases, with 21 bases between them. The germline V gene has CDR1 LGHNA and CDR2 YSLEER. The CDR3 is CASSQVHPSGDLPYEQYF. The CDR3 nucleotides are TGCGCCAGCAGCCAAGTTCACCCCTCAGGGGACCTACCCTACGAGCAGTACTTC.

The chain links TRBV11-3 to TRBJ2-5; D remains ambiguous. Trimming took off 4 bases at V and 4 bases at J, with 16 bases between the two ends. The CDR3 is made up of 15 amino acids. Germline loops: CDR1 SGHNT, CDR2 YENEEA. The CDR3 DNA sequence: TGTGCCAGCAGCTCACAGACTCTTCCGTCAGAGACCCAGTACTTC. Amino acids: CASSSQTLPSETQYF. The complete variable domain, with remaining parts taken from reference TRBV11-3 and TRBJ2-5, reads EAGVVQSPRYKIIEKKQPVAFWCNPISGHNTLYWYLQNLGQGPELLIRYENEEAVDDSQLPKDRFSAERLKGVDSTLKIQPAELGDSAVYLCASSSQTLPSETQYFGPGTRLLVL.

The rearrangement uses TRBV9 and TRBJ1-6, with D unresolved. V was clipped by 0 bases and J by 8 bases, with 6 bases between them. Germline loops: CDR1 SGDLS, CDR2 YYNGEE. This CDR3 contains 13 residues. The CDR3 nucleotides are TGTGCCAGCAGCGTAGATTGGTATTCACCCCTCCACTTT. Encoded protein: CASSVDWYSPLHF.

In its sample, this clonotype was seen a few times. At one of its ends the junction is not consistent with the germline gene, which may arise from a read error. The rearrangement links TRBV5-1 to TRBJ1-2; D uncertain. The germline V gene has CDR1 SGHRS and CDR2 YFSETQ. This CDR3 has 15 residues. In DNA form, the CDR3 reads TGCGCCAGCAGCTACACGACACCCATTAACTATGGTTACACCTTC. Translating it yields CASSYTTPINYGYTF.

In this sample, this clonotype turned up many times. V is TRBV29-1 and J is TRBJ2-7; no firm D call. The CDR3 has 16 residues. Germline V gene lookup returns CDR1 SQVTM and CDR2 ANQGSEA. Trimming shortened V by 7 bases and J by 0 bases, and 22 bases separated the two germline ends. The CDR3 nucleotides are TGCAGCGCCTATGGGCGCACAGAAGAGTACTCCTACGAGCAGTACTTC. It codes for CSAYGRTEEYSYEQYF.

There are a few counts of this clonotype. This chain uses TRBV4-3 with TRBJ1-4; 9 nucleotides agree with TRBD1. J was trimmed by 5 bases and V by 5 bases; bases with no gene match: 3. Looked up from germline, CDR1 is LGHNA and CDR2 is YSLEER. This CDR3 is 14 amino acids long. In DNA form, the CDR3 reads TGCGCCAGCAGCTACGACAGGGGGAATGAAAAACTGTTTTTT. Translating it yields CASSYDRGNEKLFF.

The chain links TRBV5-1 to TRBJ1-2, with TRBD1 matching 7 bases. The trim removed 0 bases at V and 0 bases at J, leaving 5 bases unmatched. The CDR3 extends over 16 amino acids. CDR1 and CDR2 from the germline V gene are SGHRS and YFSETQ. CDR3 protein: CASSLGRDRSNYGYTF. As DNA, the CDR3 is TGCGCCAGCAGCTTGGGGAGGGACAGATCTAACTATGGCTACACCTTC. Variable domain in full (rest from reference TRBV5-1 and TRBJ1-2): KAGVTQTPRYLIKTRGQQVTLSCSPISGHRSVSWYQQTPGQGLQFLFEYFSETQRNKGNFPGRFSGRQFSNSRSEMNVSTLELGDSALYLCASSLGRDRSNYGYTFGSGTRLTVV.

This chain links TRBV6-2 or TRBV6-3 with TRBJ2-4; D remains unclear. CDR1 is MNHEY, CDR2 SVGEGT, per germline. The CDR3 spans 14 residues. V lost 6 bases and J lost 0, with 9 bases in between. The chain's CDR3 is CASRESSAKNIQYF. As DNA, the CDR3 is TGTGCCAGCAGGGAATCTTCAGCCAAAAACATTCAGTACTTC.

There are a few counts of this clonotype. The CDR3 region is CSARERGRTYEQYF. In nucleotides, the CDR3 is TGCAGTGCTAGAGAGCGGGGGAGGACCTACGAGCAGTACTTC. This chain joins TRBV20-1 and TRBJ2-7, with TRBD2 matching over 7 bases. The ends lost 0 bases at V and 2 bases at J; junction bases unmatched: 4. This CDR3 contains 14 residues. The germline CDR1 and CDR2 sequences are DFQATT and SNEGSKA (reference sequence).

The gene calls are TRBV20-1 and TRBJ2-3; 11 bases map to TRBD2. Germline CDR1 DFQATT, CDR2 SNEGSKA (reference sequence). This CDR3 spans 14 amino acids. Trimming cost V 6 bases and J 2 bases; bases outside gene matches: 4. The CDR3 DNA is TGCAGTGCCATTAGCGGGGGGGACACAGATACGCAGTATTTT. Translated, it gives CSAISGGDTDTQYF.

V and J are TRBV4-3 and TRBJ2-5; D gene ambiguous. Per the germline V gene, CDR1 is LGHNA and CDR2 is YSLEER. With 5 bases removed from V and 4 bases from J, the gap between germline ends came to 17 bases. The CDR3 is 15 amino acids. The CDR3 nucleotides read TGCGCCAGCAGCTTCTCAGCTACGTCGGGAGAGACCCAGTACTTC. Protein: CASSFSATSGETQYF.

This clonotype has a count of ten or more. This rearrangement joins TRBV11-2 to TRBJ1-5; tentatively, D is TRBD1 (5 bases). The CDR3 extends over 15 amino acids. The germline V gene encodes CDR1 SGHAT and CDR2 FQNNGV. The V end was cut by 2 bases, the J end by 0 bases, with 8 bases between. CDR3 DNA sequence: TGTGCCAGCAGCTTATCCGGACATAGCAATCAGCCCCAGCATTTT. Encoded protein: CASSLSGHSNQPQHF.

This clonotype was observed a few times. This rearrangement joins TRBV7-2 to TRBJ2-1; D may be TRBD2 (6 bases). Germline assignment: CDR1 SGHTA and CDR2 FQGNSA. The CDR3 totals 14 residues. Trimming took off 5 bases at V and 3 bases at J, with 11 bases between the two ends. The CDR3 coding sequence is TGTGCCAGCAGCACCCGGGGGTTCTACAATGAGCAGTTCTTC. This encodes CASSTRGFYNEQFF.

This clonotype appeared a few times. V usage is TRBV6-1 and J usage is TRBJ2-3; D ambiguous. This CDR3 has 13 amino acids. V lost 3 bases and J 4 bases, leaving 8 bases between the germline ends. The germline gives CDR1 MNHNS, CDR2 SASEGT. CDR3 nucleotides: TGTGCCAGCAGTGATACTAACTCAGATACGCAGTATTTT. Residues: CASSDTNSDTQYF.

The table lists this clonotype with a few counts. A much bigger clone sits one base away, suggesting this may be a read error. This chain links TRBV7-2 with TRBJ2-5, with a weak D call TRBD2 (5 bases). Trimming removed 1 base from V and 11 bases from J, with 20 bases in between. The CDR3 extends over 15 amino acids. Per the germline V gene, CDR1 is SGHTA and CDR2 is FQGNSA. CDR3 DNA: TGTGCCAGCAGCTTAGTTCCGTTCGCGGGCAATGAGCAGTACTTC. The encoded protein is CASSLVPFAGNEQYF. The full variable domain, in which reference TRBV7-2 and TRBJ2-5 provide the parts outside the CDR3, is GAGVSQSPSNKVTEKGKDVELRCDPISGHTALYWYRQSLGQGLEFLIYFQGNSAPDKSGLPSDRFSAERTGGSVSTLTIQRTQQEDSAVYLCASSLVPFAGNEQYFGPGTRLLVL.

This chain joins TRBV20-1 and TRBJ1-2, with D uncertain. Trimming removed 3 bases at V and 6 bases at J, with 23 bases between. Germline V gene data show CDR1 as DFQATT and CDR2 as SNEGSKA (reference sequence). This CDR3 spans 16 amino acids. CDR3 sequence: CSASRGTPPGSDGYTF. The CDR3 DNA reads TGCAGTGCTAGTCGTGGAACACCTCCCGGTAGTGATGGCTACACCTTC.

The chain couples TRBV7-2 to TRBJ2-2; 12 nucleotides align to TRBD2. The CDR3 runs to 18 residues. J was trimmed by 4 bases and V by 1 base; bases with no gene match: 7. The germline CDR1 and CDR2 sequences are SGHTA and FQGNSA. The CDR3 is CASSLVTLAGGLTGELFF. The CDR3 DNA reads as TGTGCCAGCAGCTTAGTTACCCTAGCGGGGGGGCTCACCGGGGAGCTGTTTTTT. Variable domain in full (rest from reference TRBV7-2 and TRBJ2-2): GAGVSQSPSNKVTEKGKDVELRCDPISGHTALYWYRQSLGQGLEFLIYFQGNSAPDKSGLPSDRFSAERTGGSVSTLTIQRTQQEDSAVYLCASSLVTLAGGLTGELFFGEGSRLTVL.

The table lists this clonotype with many counts. This chain links TRBV4-3 with TRBJ2-2; TRBD1 agrees at 8 bases. The germline gives CDR1 LGHNA, CDR2 YSLEER. The length of the CDR3 is 17 residues. Trimming took 4 bases from V and 6 from J; bases not matched to a gene: 13. The CDR3 protein is CASSLRAGGALSGELFF. In DNA, the CDR3 is TGCGCCAGCAGCCTGCGAGCAGGGGGCGCTTTGTCCGGGGAGCTGTTTTTT.

This clonotype was seen only once. The chain carries TRBV28 and TRBJ2-7, with D perhaps being TRBD1 or TRBD2 (5 bases each). Germline V CDR1 and CDR2: MDHEN, SYDVKM. V lost 6 bases, J lost 3 bases, and 12 bases lay in between. This CDR3 spans 13 amino acids. The CDR3 region is CASRPPGLYEQYF. The DNA for the CDR3 is TGTGCCAGCAGACCCCCGGGGCTCTACGAGCAGTACTTC.

The V call is TRBV7-6, the J call TRBJ2-7, with D uncertain. The better agreement between TRBJ2-5 and the DNA end casts doubt on the J call. CDR3 length: 13 residues. The germline gives CDR1 SGHVS, CDR2 FNYEAQ. As DNA, the CDR3 is TGTGCCAGCGGAAGACGTAACCAAGAGACCCAGTACTTC. This gives the protein CASGRRNQETQYF.

This clonotype was recorded a few times. The chain employs TRBV20-1 and TRBJ2-1, with D uncertain. Germline values: CDR1 DFQATT, CDR2 SNEGSKA (reference sequence). The CDR3 is made up of 12 amino acids. In DNA, the CDR3 is TGCAGCCTCAGAGCCCAATACAATGAGCAGTTCTTC. It translates to CSLRAQYNEQFF.

This clonotype occurred many times. The rearrangement uses TRBV20-1 and TRBJ2-1, with 15 bases aligning to TRBD2. After removal of 6 bases from V and 10 bases from J, the junction contained 7 bases not matched to a gene. This CDR3 is 14 amino acids long. In germline, CDR1 is DFQATT, CDR2 SNEGSKA (reference sequence). For the CDR3, the DNA is TGCAGTGCAAGGACTAGCGGGGGGGCATGGGAGCAGTTCTTC. It yields the protein CSARTSGGAWEQFF.

This clonotype was counted a few times. The chain uses TRBV29-1 and TRBJ2-7; no firm D call. The CDR3 covers 8 residues. CDR1 and CDR2 from the germline V gene are SQVTM and ANQGSEA. Trimming took off 8 bases at V and 3 bases at J, with 2 bases between the two ends. CDR3 loop: CSHYEQYF. Here the CDR3 DNA reads TGCAGCCACTACGAGCAGTACTTC.

This clonotype has a count of ten or more. This sequence joins TRBV5-1 and TRBJ1-1; 7 bases map to TRBD1. This CDR3 contains 14 residues. After removal of 1 base from V and 4 bases from J, the junction contained 4 bases not matched to a gene. Germline CDR1 SGHRS, CDR2 YFSETQ. CDR3 protein: CASSLNRGGTEAFF. CDR3 DNA: TGCGCCAGCAGCTTGAACAGGGGAGGCACTGAAGCTTTCTTT.

This clonotype turned up a few times. The chain joins TRBV7-2 to TRBJ2-1; the D gene is possibly TRBD2 (6 bases). Germline lookup yields CDR1 SGHTA and CDR2 FQGNSA. V was clipped by 6 bases and J by 0 bases, with 9 bases between them. The CDR3 is 14 amino acids. DNA of the CDR3: TGTGCCAGCAGGGGACTCAACTCCTACAATGAGCAGTTCTTC. Its translation is CASRGLNSYNEQFF. Full variable domain (rest looked up from reference TRBV7-2 and TRBJ2-1): GAGVSQSPSNKVTEKGKDVELRCDPISGHTALYWYRQSLGQGLEFLIYFQGNSAPDKSGLPSDRFSAERTGGSVSTLTIQRTQQEDSAVYLCASRGLNSYNEQFFGPGTRLTVL.

This chain joins TRBV5-6 and TRBJ1-4; TRBD1 might be the D (5 bases). Trimming shortened V by 2 bases and J by 6 bases, and 14 bases separated the two germline ends. The CDR3 length is 15 residues. Germline V CDR1 and CDR2: SGHDT, YYEEEE. CDR3 sequence reads: CASSLQALSDEKLFF. The CDR3 DNA reads TGTGCCAGCAGCTTACAGGCCCTCAGTGATGAAAAACTGTTTTTT. The full variable domain, completed using reference TRBV5-6 and TRBJ1-4, is DAGVTQSPTHLIKTRGQQVTLRCSPKSGHDTVSWYQQALGQGPQFIFQYYEEEERQRGNFPDRFSGHQFPNYSSELNVNALLLGDSALYLCASSLQALSDEKLFFGSGTQLSVL.

This clonotype was picked up a small number of times. The rearrangement joins TRBV4-2 to TRBJ2-1; D is tentatively TRBD1 or TRBD2 (5 bases each). This CDR3 is 14 amino acids long. V was trimmed by 1 base and J by 8 bases, leaving 12 bases between them. Germline V gives CDR1 LGHNA, CDR2 YNFKEQ. CDR3 loop: CASSQAGPRDEQFF. The DNA of the CDR3 is TGTGCCAGCAGCCAAGCGGGGCCAAGGGATGAGCAGTTCTTC.

In its sample, this clonotype was seen a few times. The rearrangement uses TRBV7-3 and TRBJ1-4; 7 nucleotides line up with TRBD1. CDR1 is SGHTA and CDR2 is FQGTGA in the germline V gene. The CDR3 is 16 residues long. J lost 6 bases, V lost 6 bases, and 13 bases had no gene match. DNA of the CDR3: TGTGCCAGCAGTTATAGTCCCCAGGGGGAGGATGAAAAACTGTTTTTT. Its translation is CASSYSPQGEDEKLFF.

This clonotype was detected a few times. The chain has TRBV4-1 and TRBJ1-6; no clear D. CDR1 and CDR2 (germline): MGHRA, YSYEKL. This CDR3 has 13 amino acids. V was pared by 0 bases and J by 9 bases, with 6 bases between. CDR3 sequence: CASSQEWGSPLHF. The DNA of the CDR3 is TGCGCCAGCAGCCAAGAATGGGGTTCACCCCTCCACTTT.

A note on this clonotype: Sequence at one end of the junction differs from germline and may be a read error. The V gene is TRBV20-1, the J gene TRBJ2-2, with D maybe TRBD2 (6 bases). The CDR3 contains 13 residues. The germline V gene encodes CDR1 DFQATT and CDR2 SNEGSKA (reference sequence). CDR3 residues: CSGLGGAAGKLFF. CDR3 bases: TGCAGTGGCTTAGGAGGGGCGGCCGGGAAGCTGTTTTTT.

This clonotype is a singleton in its sample. The chain recombines TRBV7-8 with TRBJ2-5; unclear D gene. The V end was cut by 2 bases, the J end by 2 bases, with 9 bases between. This CDR3 has 14 amino acids. Germline V gives CDR1 SGHVS, CDR2 FQNEAQ. This chain's CDR3 is CASSLFGRQETQYF. The CDR3 nucleotides read TGTGCCAGCAGCTTATTCGGCAGACAAGAGACCCAGTACTTC. Combining the CDR3 with reference TRBV7-8 and TRBJ2-5 gives the whole variable domain GAGVSQSPRYKVAKRGQDVALRCDPISGHVSLFWYQQALGQGPEFLTYFQNEAQLDKSGLPSDRFFAERPEGSVSTLKIQRTQQEDSAVYLCASSLFGRQETQYFGPGTRLLVL.